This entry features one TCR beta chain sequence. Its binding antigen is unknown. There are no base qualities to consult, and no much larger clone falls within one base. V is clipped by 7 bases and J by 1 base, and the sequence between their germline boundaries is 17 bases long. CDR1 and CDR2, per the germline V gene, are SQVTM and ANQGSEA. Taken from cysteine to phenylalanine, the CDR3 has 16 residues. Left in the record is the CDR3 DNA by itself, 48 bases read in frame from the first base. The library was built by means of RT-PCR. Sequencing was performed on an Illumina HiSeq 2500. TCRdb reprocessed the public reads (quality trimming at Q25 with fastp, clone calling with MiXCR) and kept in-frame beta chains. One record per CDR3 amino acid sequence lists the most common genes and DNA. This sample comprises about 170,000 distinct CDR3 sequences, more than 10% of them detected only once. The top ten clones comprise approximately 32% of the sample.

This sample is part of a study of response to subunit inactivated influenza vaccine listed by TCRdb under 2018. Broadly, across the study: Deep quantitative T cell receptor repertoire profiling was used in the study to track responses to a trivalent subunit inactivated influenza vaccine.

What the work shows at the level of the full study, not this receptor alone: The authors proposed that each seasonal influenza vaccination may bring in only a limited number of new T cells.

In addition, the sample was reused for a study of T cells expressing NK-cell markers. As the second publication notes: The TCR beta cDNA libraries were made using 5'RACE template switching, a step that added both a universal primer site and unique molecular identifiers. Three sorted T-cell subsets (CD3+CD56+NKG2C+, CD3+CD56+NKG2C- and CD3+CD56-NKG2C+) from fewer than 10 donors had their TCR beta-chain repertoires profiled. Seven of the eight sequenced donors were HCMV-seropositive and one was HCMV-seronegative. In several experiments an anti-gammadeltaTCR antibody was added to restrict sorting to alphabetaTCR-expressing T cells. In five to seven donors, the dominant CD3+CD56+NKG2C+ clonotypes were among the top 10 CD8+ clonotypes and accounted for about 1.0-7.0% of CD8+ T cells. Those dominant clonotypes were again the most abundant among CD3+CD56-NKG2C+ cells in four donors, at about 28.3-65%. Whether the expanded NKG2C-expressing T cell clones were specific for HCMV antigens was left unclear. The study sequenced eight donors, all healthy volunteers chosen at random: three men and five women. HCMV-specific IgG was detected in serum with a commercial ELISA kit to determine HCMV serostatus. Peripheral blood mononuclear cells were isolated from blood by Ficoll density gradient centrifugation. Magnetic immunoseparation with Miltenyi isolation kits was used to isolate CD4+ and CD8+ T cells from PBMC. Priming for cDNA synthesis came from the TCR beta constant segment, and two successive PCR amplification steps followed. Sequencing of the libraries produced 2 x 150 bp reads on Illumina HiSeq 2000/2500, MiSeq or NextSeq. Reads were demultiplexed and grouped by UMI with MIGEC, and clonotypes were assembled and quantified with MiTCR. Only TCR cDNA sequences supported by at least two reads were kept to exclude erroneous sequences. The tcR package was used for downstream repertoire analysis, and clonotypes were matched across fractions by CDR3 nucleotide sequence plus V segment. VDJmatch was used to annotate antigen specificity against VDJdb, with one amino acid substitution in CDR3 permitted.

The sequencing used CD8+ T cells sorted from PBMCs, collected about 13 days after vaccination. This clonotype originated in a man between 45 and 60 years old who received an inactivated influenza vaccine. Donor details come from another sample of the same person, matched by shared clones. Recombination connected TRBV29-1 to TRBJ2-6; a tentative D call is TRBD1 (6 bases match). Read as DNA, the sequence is TGCAGCGCAGCCGTGACAGGACCTTCTGGGGCCAACGTCCTGACTTTC. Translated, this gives CSAAVTGPSGANVLTF.